The clone carrying this T cell receptor beta chain has only one observation. Germline assignment: CDR1 SGHRS and CDR2 YFSETQ. The junction had 5 bases not matched to a gene; V was cut back by 2 bases and J by 4 bases. This CDR3 has 14 amino acids. Sequencing used immunoSEQ multiplex PCR; TCRdb keeps in-frame clones, though not all of them. The sample carries tens of thousands of clones, over 90% recorded once. The sample originates from a study of technical replicates of blood from a handful of donors. The chain carries TRBV5-1 and TRBJ1-1, with TRBD1 matching over 7 bases. Specimen: T cells isolated from PBMCs. This TCR derives from a human donor in good health. The CDR3 DNA sequence: TGCGCCAGCAGCTTTTGGACAGGATCCACTGAAGCTTTCTTT. This translates into CASSFWTGSTEAFF.